These 3 T cell receptor beta chains originate from one sample sequenced in a study of T cell responses to AZD1222 COVID-19 vaccine. Sequencing was performed with immunoSEQ multiplex PCR; in TCRdb, only in-frame clones are kept and a portion is missing. This sample has over 120,000 clones, with approximately 93% found just once. Here the sequenced sample was peripheral blood, taken after recovery from COVID-19. These receptors were obtained from an adult who had recovered from COVID-19.

The chain couples TRBV5-6 to TRBJ2-6; 7 positions match TRBD1. Germline CDR1 is SGHDT and CDR2 is YYEEEE. The junction had 6 bases not matched to a gene; V was cut back by 4 bases and J by 2 bases. CDR3 length: 16 amino acids. The CDR3 region is CASSPKTGTGANVLTF. The CDR3 bases are TGTGCCAGCAGCCCTAAGACAGGGACTGGGGCCAACGTCCTGACTTTC. Full variable domain (outside the CDR3, taken from reference TRBV5-6 and TRBJ2-6): DAGVTQSPTHLIKTRGQQVTLRCSPKSGHDTVSWYQQALGQGPQFIFQYYEEEERQRGNFPDRFSGHQFPNYSSELNVNALLLGDSALYLCASSPKTGTGANVLTFGAGSRLTVL.

V gene TRBV29-1 combines with J gene TRBJ1-2; 8 bases are shared with TRBD1. CDR1 is SQVTM, CDR2 ANQGSEA, per germline. CDR3 length equals 13 residues. J gave up 4 bases and V 6 bases, and 7 bases lay outside the gene matches. The CDR3 DNA sequence: TGCAGCGTAACTCTACAGGGGGGCTATGGCTACACCTTC. Residues: CSVTLQGGYGYTF.

The chain recombines TRBV7-2 with TRBJ2-3; D tentatively fits TRBD1 or TRBD2 (5 bases each). V was cut by 1 base and J by 1 base, with 15 bases left in between. The CDR3 loop spans 17 amino acids. Germline V gives CDR1 SGHTA, CDR2 FQGNSA. The CDR3 reads CASSLEGTGQGTDTQYF. The DNA for the CDR3 is TGTGCCAGCAGCTTAGAGGGGACGGGGCAGGGCACAGATACGCAGTATTTT. The variable domain in full, completed from reference TRBV7-2 and TRBJ2-3, reads GAGVSQSPSNKVTEKGKDVELRCDPISGHTALYWYRQSLGQGLEFLIYFQGNSAPDKSGLPSDRFSAERTGGSVSTLTIQRTQQEDSAVYLCASSLEGTGQGTDTQYFGPGTRLTVL.